The 16 T cell receptor beta chains presented below share a single source sample, sequenced in a study of T cell responses to AZD1222 COVID-19 vaccine. Some clones are missing from TCRdb's copy, which holds only in-frame ones; the method was immunoSEQ multiplex PCR. This table holds fewer than 130,000 clones, over 75% found once. The material was peripheral blood, obtained on day 0 of AZD1222 vaccination. All receptors derive from an adult in good health.

The chain joins TRBV4-3 to TRBJ2-3, with 9 bases matching TRBD2. With V trimmed by 2 bases and J by 1 base, 4 bases remained unmatched. This CDR3 has 16 residues. The germline V gene has CDR1 LGHNA and CDR2 YSLEER. This CDR3 reads CASSQLASGGTDTQYF. The CDR3, as DNA: TGCGCCAGCAGCCAATTGGCTAGCGGGGGCACAGATACGCAGTATTTT.

This clone appeared a single time. The CDR3 DNA follows: TGTGCCAGCAGCGGGCCACGGGGGGTCGCCCAAGAGACCCAGTACTTC. Its protein product is CASSGPRGVAQETQYF. This chain uses TRBV6-2 or TRBV6-3 with TRBJ2-5; 7 positions match TRBD2. CDR3 length: 16 residues. Trimming took 6 bases from V and 1 from J; bases not matched to a gene: 11. The germline V gene encodes CDR1 MNHEY and CDR2 SVGEGT.

V and J are TRBV7-2 and TRBJ1-1, with 8 positions matching TRBD1. The germline gives CDR1 SGHTA, CDR2 FQGNSA. The CDR3 sequence is 17 residues long. With 8 bases clipped from V and 0 bases from J, the junction kept 14 bases outside the gene matches. The CDR3 here is CASFPAGRGLMNTEAFF. The DNA for the CDR3 is TGTGCCAGCTTCCCCGCCGGCAGGGGGCTAATGAACACTGAAGCTTTCTTT.

The V and J genes are TRBV7-9 and TRBJ1-1; D possibly corresponds to TRBD1 (6 bases). Germline CDR1 reads SEHNR; CDR2 reads FQNEAQ (reference sequence). The CDR3 has 14 residues. Trimming took off 0 bases at V and 5 bases at J, with 10 bases between the two ends. The CDR3: CASSLAQGRTEAFF. The CDR3 bases are TGTGCCAGCAGCTTAGCGCAGGGGCGGACTGAAGCTTTCTTT.

This clone was seen only once. The V gene is TRBV27, the J gene TRBJ2-7, with a tentative D call TRBD1 (6 bases). V shed 1 base and J shed 7 bases, with 8 bases lying between them. The germline gives CDR1 MNHEY, CDR2 SMNVEV (reference sequence). CDR3 length equals 12 residues. The CDR3 DNA reads TGTGCCAGCAGTTTATTTCAGGGGGAGCAGTACTTC. Translation: CASSLFQGEQYF.

The chain has TRBV5-1 and TRBJ2-7, with 7 bases aligning to TRBD1. This CDR3 comprises 13 residues. Losses at the gene ends were 2 bases for V and 5 bases for J; bases not matched to a gene: 4. From germline, CDR1 is SGHRS and CDR2 YFSETQ. CDR3 nucleotides: TGCGCCAGCAGCTTACAGGGGCGGGACGAGCAGTACTTC. Translation gives CASSLQGRDEQYF.

As to this clone: At one end the junction does not follow the germline gene, possibly because of a read error. V and J are TRBV29-1 and TRBJ1-2; TRBD1 aligns across 9 bases. The germline V gene has CDR1 SQVTM and CDR2 ANQGSEA. The CDR3 is 15 residues long. The CDR3 DNA sequence: TGCAGCGTAGAAGAAAGGACAGGGGCATACTATGGCTACACCTTC. Protein product: CSVEERTGAYYGYTF. Supplemented by reference TRBV29-1 and TRBJ1-2, the full variable domain reads SAVISQKPSRDICQRGTSLTIQCQVDSQVTMMFWYRQQPGQSLTLIATANQGSEATYESGFVIDKFPISRPNLTFSTLTVSNMSPEDSSIYLCSVEERTGAYYGYTFGSGTRLTVV.

This clone was detected only a few times. This chain links TRBV28 with TRBJ1-2; D may be TRBD1 (5 bases). The CDR3 extends over 13 amino acids. Germline V gives CDR1 MDHEN, CDR2 SYDVKM. Trimming removed 2 bases from V and 8 bases from J, with 12 bases in between. In DNA, the CDR3 is TGTGCCAGCAGTTTACGTGTGGGGCCCGGCTACACCTTC. Amino acids: CASSLRVGPGYTF.

The rearrangement links TRBV14 to TRBJ2-5; TRBD1 matches 9 bases. CDR1 is SGHDN, CDR2 FVKESK, per germline. The CDR3 is 16 amino acids. Germline trimming cut 4 bases from V and 5 bases from J; bases unmatched to any gene: 11. The chain's CDR3 is CASSPFRTGAPETQYF. CDR3 nucleotides: TGTGCCAGCAGCCCGTTCAGGACAGGGGCGCCGGAGACCCAGTACTTC.

The chain recombines TRBV2 with TRBJ1-4; 9 nucleotides agree with TRBD1. This CDR3 is built from 14 residues. The germline V gene encodes CDR1 SNHLY and CDR2 FYNNEI. Trimming cost V 7 bases and J 7 bases; bases outside gene matches: 7. The CDR3 region is CASNLQGAFEKLFF. DNA of the CDR3: TGTGCCAGCAACTTACAGGGGGCCTTTGAAAAACTGTTTTTT.

CDR3 nucleotides: TGTGCCAGCAGTTTTCGCCAGAACACTGAAGCTTTCTTT. This translates into CASSFRQNTEAFF. This chain connects TRBV6-2 or TRBV6-3 to TRBJ1-1; D not resolved. The germline V gene encodes CDR1 MNHEY and CDR2 SVGEGT. Trimming pared 4 bases from V and 1 base from J, leaving 7 bases between. The CDR3 sequence is 13 residues long.

The rearrangement links TRBV18 to TRBJ2-5; the match to TRBD1 covers 7 bases. J was trimmed by 1 base and V by 8 bases; bases with no gene match: 7. The CDR3 spans 14 residues. Germline loops: CDR1 KGHSH, CDR2 LQKENI. The CDR3 nucleotides are TGTGCCAGCGCTAACAGGGGTAGCCAAGAGACCCAGTACTTC. Amino acids: CASANRGSQETQYF.

This clone was observed a single time. The V call is TRBV29-1, the J call TRBJ1-1; D gene ambiguous. The CDR3 is made up of 12 amino acids. The V gene lost 7 bases and the J gene lost 1 base, with 10 bases spanning the gap. From germline, CDR1 is SQVTM and CDR2 ANQGSEA. DNA of the CDR3: TGCAGCGGAGGGAGGGAGAACACTGAAGCTTTCTTT. It yields the protein CSGGRENTEAFF.

This sequence joins TRBV3-1 (or the pseudogene TRBV3-2) and TRBJ2-3, with 7 positions matching TRBD1. The CDR3 is 14 amino acids. Looked up from germline, CDR1 is LGHDT and CDR2 is YNNKEL (reference sequence). Trimming took 1 base from V and 5 from J; bases not matched to a gene: 3. CDR3 in amino acids: CASSQASGGDTQYF. The DNA of the CDR3 is TGTGCCAGCAGCCAAGCGTCAGGGGGAGATACGCAGTATTTT.

The chain links TRBV28 to TRBJ2-3; D not certain. This CDR3 is 12 amino acids long. Germline CDR1 is MDHEN and CDR2 is SYDVKM. V was trimmed by 2 bases and J by 4 bases, leaving 4 bases between them. The CDR3 spells CASSLRADTQYF. CDR3 nucleotides: TGTGCCAGCAGTTTAAGGGCAGATACGCAGTATTTT.

The chain carries TRBV6-5 and TRBJ1-1; 9 positions match TRBD1. Germline CDR1 MNHEY, CDR2 SVGAGI. V dropped 6 bases and J dropped 5; count of bases not matched to a gene: 7. This CDR3 comprises 14 residues. CDR3 nucleotides: TGTGCCAGCAGACAACAGGGGGCGCGGACTGAAGCTTTCTTT. Protein: CASRQQGARTEAFF.